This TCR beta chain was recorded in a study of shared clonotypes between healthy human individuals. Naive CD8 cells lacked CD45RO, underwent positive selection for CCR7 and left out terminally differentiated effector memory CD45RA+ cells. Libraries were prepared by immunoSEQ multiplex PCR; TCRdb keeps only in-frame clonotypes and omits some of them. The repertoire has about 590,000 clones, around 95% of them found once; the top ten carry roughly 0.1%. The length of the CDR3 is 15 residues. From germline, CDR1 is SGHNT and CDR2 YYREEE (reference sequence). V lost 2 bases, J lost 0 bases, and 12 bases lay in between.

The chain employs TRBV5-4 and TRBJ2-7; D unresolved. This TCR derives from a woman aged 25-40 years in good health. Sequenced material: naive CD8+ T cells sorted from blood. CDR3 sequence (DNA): TGTGCCAGCAGCTTCTATGGCGGCCTCTCCTACGAGCAGTACTTC. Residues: CASSFYGGLSYEQYF.